The clone carrying this TCR beta chain was seen ten or more times. The antigen remains unidentified. This specimen belongs to a study of response to subunit inactivated influenza vaccine. Study-wide results and caveats: The authors offered the suggestion that each seasonal influenza vaccination recruits few new T cells.

CDR1 and CDR2 (germline): MDHEN, SYDVKM. Losses at the gene ends were 4 bases for V and 6 bases for J; bases not matched to a gene: 6. The CDR3 length is 13 residues. TCRdb reanalysed the RT-PCR reads using MiXCR and keeps one entry per CDR3 protein. This sample carries over 400,000 distinct CDR3 sequences, 10% to 15% of them seen once, and the ten largest clones take around 13%. The chain carries TRBV28 and TRBJ2-7, with 7 bases fitting TRBD1. This TCR came from a man aged 50-60 years who received an inactivated influenza vaccine. The input for sequencing was PBMCs from blood, taken roughly 47 days after vaccination. In DNA form, the CDR3 reads TGTGCCAGCAGTTCCCCCGACAGGGCCGAGCAGTACTTC. This sequence encodes CASSSPDRAEQYF.